The T cell receptor beta chain under discussion was sequenced for a study of cytomegalovirus exposure and HLA in healthy donors. Both 60 Vbeta primers and 13 Jbeta primers went into the PCR. Clones were read by immunoSEQ multiplex PCR, and TCRdb kept only the in-frame ones, dropping some. The repertoire has around 150,000 clones, around 10% of them found once; the top ten carry less than 2%. Remarks on this clone: The antigen is unknown.

Per germline, CDR1 MDHEN and CDR2 SYDVKM. V shed 7 bases and J shed 11 bases, with 21 bases lying between them. The CDR3 sequence is 14 residues long. Broader study findings: The study flagged roughly 160 TCR beta chains as cytomegalovirus-associated. In a later analysis, common viral pathogens appeared linked to several of the most significant clusters.

Sequenced material: PBMCs. The V and J genes are TRBV28 and TRBJ1-5, with D hard to call. The receptor was derived from a male donor in good health and CMV-seronegative. This CDR3 reads CASTRPPGLESQHF. The CDR3 nucleotides read TGTGCCAGCACGAGACCTCCGGGGTTGGAGTCCCAGCATTTT.